Below, one TCR beta chain is given with its context. This clone was seen more than once but under ten times. Its antigen remains undetermined. No base quality information exists; no much larger clone differs at one position. This sample was taken from a study of blood T cell repertoires in COVID-19 (TCRdb year 2020). Background on the whole study: Samples covering the acute and convalescent phases of COVID-19 were provided by collaborators in the United States, Italy and Spain. The prospective study material was composed of cDNA or gDNA derived from T cells, B-cell-depleted T cells, or PBMCs. Subjects who had been exposed to COVID-19, were actively infected with it, or had recovered from it provided the deeply sampled blood TCRbeta repertoires that made up the dataset. The repertoires were made available in a free public database intended to serve as a resource for research on the immune response to SARS-CoV-2. Samples were obtained from the ongoing ImmuneRACE study (first 160 participants) and from some 1,200 subjects provided by 6 global collaborators. A de-identified subject ID, COVID-19 status, age in years and sex were almost always included in the sample metadata. Where available, HLA class I and class II types were obtained from metadata supplied by the sample provider rather than from assay-based typing.

Counted from cysteine to phenylalanine, this CDR3 has 14 amino acids. CDR3 DNA is the only sequence kept; it has 42 bases, read in frame from the first base. The junction shows trimming of 3 bases on V and 6 bases on J, plus 12 bases between the germline ends. As encoded in the germline V gene, CDR1 is SGHVS while CDR2 is FQNEAQ. Whole blood was collected in K2EDTA tubes by collaborating institutions according to the institutions' own protocols. For TCRbeta analysis, collaborators shipped samples as frozen whole blood, isolated PBMCs, or DNA extracted from either of those sample types. What the authors observed across the whole study: The quantity of clinical and demographic metadata differed by source and by participant and was supplied without curation.

TCRbeta CDR3 regions were amplified from genomic DNA using the immunoSEQ Assay, a bias-controlled multiplex PCR. From the authors' description of their analysis: Nucleated cell counts per sample were estimated from amplification of reference gene primers within the assay. Sequence reads were collapsed and filtered to measure the absolute abundance of every unique TCRbeta CDR3 rearrangement. For each sample, productive Simpson clonality was calculated as the square root of Simpson's diversity index across productive rearrangements. TCRdb provides this immuneACCESS table in a form limited to in-frame rearrangements. Some clones are lacking; in checked studies, under half of them reflect an unresolved V gene, and why the rest are absent is not known. That table is the source of V, J and clone size, and D and trimming were worked out from the DNA. The sample table holds 180,000 or so clones, of which around 87% were seen once. The ten top clones hold around 0.63% of the sample.

The material sequenced was peripheral blood. The receptor chain draws on TRBV7-8 and TRBJ1-5; the D gene is perhaps TRBD1, from 5 matching bases. The TCR comes from a man in his fifties with acute or convalescent COVID-19. CDR3 region: CASSLVRDSQPQHF. The DNA is as follows: TGTGCCAGCAGCTTGGTCAGGGATAGTCAGCCCCAGCATTTT.